These 30 T cell receptor beta chains originate from one sample sequenced in a study of Graves' ophthalmopathy and Graves' hyperthyroidism. RNA transcripts were the template, and TCR beta CDR3 regions were amplified from them. RT-PCR with HTBI primers came first, then second-round multiplex PCR. TCRdb reprocessed the multiplex PCR reads with MiXCR, giving one entry per CDR3 protein. Of roughly 500,000 distinct CDR3 sequences detected, under 15% appear once; the ten largest clones hold roughly 10%. Sequenced sample: blood. The receptors were gathered from a young woman with Graves' ophthalmopathy.

The sample holds many counts of this clonotype. J is TRBJ1-6 and V is TRBV18, with 7 bases lining up with TRBD1. The CDR3 has 14 amino acids. CDR1 KGHSH and CDR2 LQKENI come from the germline V gene. J gave up 7 bases and V 2 bases, and 2 bases lay outside the gene matches. CDR3 region: CASSPGTANSPLHF. The CDR3 region has the DNA TGTGCCAGCTCACCAGGGACAGCAAATTCACCCCTCCACTTT.

This clonotype was recorded at least ten times. V and J are TRBV4-1 and TRBJ2-2; D possibly corresponds to TRBD2 (5 bases). V dropped 4 bases and J dropped 0 bases, with 18 bases sitting between them. The germline V gene has CDR1 MGHRA and CDR2 YSYEKL. The CDR3 covers 18 residues. CDR3 sequence: CASSPGGFTGSNTGELFF. DNA of the CDR3: TGCGCCAGCAGCCCCGGTGGTTTTACGGGATCGAACACCGGGGAGCTGTTTTTT.

Many counts were recorded for this clonotype. J is TRBJ1-5 and V is TRBV11-3; D gene unclear. Germline V gene sequence: CDR1 SGHNT, CDR2 YENEEA. V lost 6 bases and J 6 bases, leaving 12 bases between the germline ends. The CDR3 consists of 13 residues. Written as DNA, the CDR3 is TGTGCCAGCAGTAGAGACCGGGGTCAGCCCCAGCATTTT. Amino acid sequence: CASSRDRGQPQHF.

This CDR3 reads CASSLHRYTLDTQYF. In DNA form, the CDR3 reads TGTGCCAGCAGTTTACACCGGTACACTTTAGATACGCAGTATTTT. The chain has TRBV27 and TRBJ2-3; D remains unclear. Trimming removed 2 bases at V and 5 bases at J, with 14 bases between. The CDR3 is made up of 15 amino acids. The germline V gene encodes CDR1 MNHEY and CDR2 SMNVEV (reference sequence).

This clonotype was detected many times. The rearrangement uses TRBV20-1 and TRBJ2-7; 8 positions agree with TRBD1. Per the germline V gene, CDR1 is DFQATT and CDR2 is SNEGSKA (reference sequence). This CDR3 contains 13 residues. The V segment lost 2 bases and the J segment 4 bases; nucleotides outside the gene matches: 4. This chain's CDR3 is CSARRTGKYEQYF. The CDR3 coding sequence is TGCAGTGCTAGACGGACAGGGAAGTACGAGCAGTACTTC.

This clonotype occurred a few times. The chain combines TRBV12-3 or TRBV12-4 with TRBJ2-5; D remains ambiguous. With 0 bases removed from V and 3 bases from J, the gap between germline ends came to 11 bases. The CDR3 sequence is 15 residues long. The CDR3 bases are TGTGCCAGCAGTTTAGCTCGGCTGGGGAAAGAGACCCAGTACTTC. This gives the protein CASSLARLGKETQYF.

This clonotype has at least ten counts. The chain is built from TRBV28 and TRBJ1-3; no firm D call. The germline CDR1 and CDR2 sequences are MDHEN and SYDVKM. The CDR3 consists of 14 residues. Trimming removed 7 bases at V and 5 bases at J, with 15 bases between. The CDR3 DNA follows: TGTGCCAGCACCGCCATCGGTTCTCGAAACACCATATATTTT. As protein: CASTAIGSRNTIYF.

This clonotype showed up many times. The genes are TRBV5-8 and TRBJ2-7, with 9 bases aligning to TRBD2. The V gene's germline CDR1 is SGHTS and CDR2 YDEGEE. CDR3 size: 15 residues. J lost 4 bases, V lost 3 bases, and 8 bases had no gene match. The CDR3: CASSSKAGGGYEQYF. The CDR3 DNA reads as TGTGCCAGCAGCTCCAAAGCGGGGGGAGGGTACGAGCAGTACTTC. The complete variable domain, with remaining parts taken from reference TRBV5-8 and TRBJ2-7, reads EAGVTQSPTHLIKTRGQQATLRCSPISGHTSVYWYQQALGLGLQFLLWYDEGEERNRGNFPPRFSGRQFPNYSSELNVNALELEDSALYLCASSSKAGGGYEQYFGPGTRLTVT.

This chain's CDR3 is CASSNPGLADSDTQYF. The CDR3 nucleotides are TGTGCCAGCAGTAATCCGGGACTAGCGGATTCAGATACGCAGTATTTT. The rearrangement links TRBV28 to TRBJ2-3; TRBD2 matches 11 bases. V shed 5 bases and J 4 bases; nucleotides not matched to a gene: 8. Germline V gene lookup returns CDR1 MDHEN and CDR2 SYDVKM. The CDR3 is 16 residues long. Complete variable domain (other parts from reference TRBV28 and TRBJ2-3): DVKVTQSSRYLVKRTGEKVFLECVQDMDHENMFWYRQDPGLGLRLIYFSYDVKMKEKGDIPEGYSVSREKKERFSLILESASTNQTSMYLCASSNPGLADSDTQYFGPGTRLTVL.

This clonotype appeared many times. The rearrangement joins TRBV6-4 to TRBJ2-3, with a tentative D call TRBD1 (6 bases). V lost 0 bases and J 1 base, leaving 11 bases between the germline ends. CDR1 is MRHNA, CDR2 SNTAGT, per germline. The CDR3 extends over 16 amino acids. CDR3 protein: CASSDSKGGGTDTQYF. CDR3 in DNA: TGTGCCAGCAGTGACTCGAAAGGGGGTGGCACAGATACGCAGTATTTT.

There are many counts of this clonotype. V is TRBV28 and J is TRBJ2-2; the D gene is possibly TRBD1 (5 bases). The germline V and J ends were trimmed by 5 bases and 6 bases, with 19 bases remaining between them. Germline assignment: CDR1 MDHEN and CDR2 SYDVKM. CDR3 size: 16 residues. The DNA for the CDR3 is TGTGCCAGCAGTAAATGGCAGGCAGGGTTGTCCGGGGAGCTGTTTTTT. Translating it yields CASSKWQAGLSGELFF.

This clonotype was detected many times. The chain is built from TRBV20-1 and TRBJ1-1; D gene uncertain. The length of the CDR3 is 11 residues. V lost 5 bases, J lost 4 bases, and 8 bases lay in between. The germline CDR1 and CDR2 sequences are DFQATT and SNEGSKA (reference sequence). CDR3 nucleotide sequence: TGCAGTGCTCTAAATCGCACTGAAGCTTTCTTT. Translated: CSALNRTEAFF.

The chain couples TRBV20-1 to TRBJ2-7, with TRBD2 matching 8 bases. The V segment lost 1 base and the J segment 6 bases; nucleotides outside the gene matches: 8. The CDR3 covers 14 residues. The germline CDR1 and CDR2 sequences are DFQATT and SNEGSKA (reference sequence). This CDR3 reads CSARVLAAGSEQYF. CDR3 bases: TGCAGTGCTAGAGTACTAGCGGCGGGGTCCGAGCAGTACTTC.

This clonotype turned up a few times. The chain recombines TRBV19 with TRBJ2-6, with 8 positions matching TRBD1. V lost 5 bases to trimming and J lost 0 bases; unmatched junction nucleotides: 6. The CDR3 has 17 amino acids. Germline CDR1 is LNHDA and CDR2 is SQIVND (reference sequence). In nucleotides, the CDR3 is TGTGCCAGTAGTGACGGACAGGGACACTCTGGGGCCAACGTCCTGACTTTC. Amino acid sequence: CASSDGQGHSGANVLTF.

This clonotype was recorded at least ten times. The chain links TRBV6-5 to TRBJ2-7; 9 bases are shared with TRBD1. Germline V CDR1 and CDR2: MNHEY, SVGAGI. The V segment lost 7 bases and the J segment 3 bases; nucleotides outside the gene matches: 7. The CDR3 spans 14 residues. In nucleotides, the CDR3 is TGTGCCAGCAATTATGGGACAGGGAACTACGAGCAGTACTTC. It codes for CASNYGTGNYEQYF.

This clonotype was counted many times. The rearrangement joins TRBV20-1 to TRBJ2-7; D may be TRBD2 (5 bases). CDR1 is DFQATT and CDR2 is SNEGSKA in the germline V gene (reference sequence). V was pared by 4 bases and J by 0 bases, with 13 bases between. The CDR3 is made up of 14 amino acids. The CDR3 sequence is CSAIVPSLSYEQYF. The CDR3 coding sequence is TGCAGTGCTATCGTCCCTAGCCTCTCCTACGAGCAGTACTTC.

There are many counts of this clonotype. The J gene is TRBJ1-3, the V gene TRBV2; 7 nucleotides align to TRBD1. J was trimmed by 4 bases and V by 7 bases; bases with no gene match: 7. The V gene's germline CDR1 is SNHLY and CDR2 FYNNEI. This CDR3 has 14 residues. In DNA form, the CDR3 reads TGTGCCAGCATTCTAGACAGGGCCGGAAACACCATATATTTT. Its protein is CASILDRAGNTIYF. The whole variable domain, filled in from reference TRBV2 and TRBJ1-3, reads EPEVTQTPSHQVTQMGQEVILRCVPISNHLYFYWYRQILGQKVEFLVSFYNNEISEKSEIFDDQFSVERPDGSNFTLKIRSTKLEDSAMYFCASILDRAGNTIYFGEGSWLTVV.

The table lists this clonotype with many counts. J is TRBJ1-1 and V is TRBV14; D unclear. The CDR3 is 13 amino acids. In germline, CDR1 is SGHDN, CDR2 FVKESK. The V end lost 7 bases, the J end lost 5 bases, and 14 bases lay between the germline ends. This chain's CDR3 is CASTFGGGTEAFF. The CDR3 nucleotides are TGTGCCAGCACCTTCGGAGGAGGTACTGAAGCTTTCTTT.

This clonotype was seen just once. A much larger clone lies one base from this, so it may be a read error. The chain uses TRBV20-1 and TRBJ1-1; D is possibly TRBD1 (6 bases). Per germline, CDR1 DFQATT and CDR2 SNEGSKA (reference sequence). The CDR3 totals 14 residues. The CDR3 nucleotides read TGCGGTGCGCCAAAGGGGGGGGCGAGGACTGAAGCTTTCTTT. This sequence encodes CGAPKGGARTEAFF.

At least ten counts were recorded for this clonotype. The chain joins TRBV6-1 to TRBJ1-6; the D is unclear. The CDR3 is made up of 13 amino acids. V was pared by 7 bases and J by 8 bases, with 12 bases between. CDR1 and CDR2 from the germline V gene are MNHNS and SASEGT. As DNA, the CDR3 is TGTGCCAGCAAGAGAGGGAGGGATTCACCCCTCCACTTT. It specifies CASKRGRDSPLHF.

This clonotype was detected ten times or more. J is TRBJ2-5 and V is TRBV7-2; 7 bases are a match to TRBD1. This CDR3 is 15 amino acids long. V was clipped by 5 bases and J by 4 bases; unmatched bases: 10. Germline V gives CDR1 SGHTA, CDR2 FQGNSA. The CDR3 loop reads CASSRQGLGRETQYF. DNA of the CDR3: TGTGCCAGCAGCAGACAGGGCTTAGGAAGAGAGACCCAGTACTTC. The entire variable domain, with the rest obtained from reference TRBV7-2 and TRBJ2-5, is as follows: GAGVSQSPSNKVTEKGKDVELRCDPISGHTALYWYRQSLGQGLEFLIYFQGNSAPDKSGLPSDRFSAERTGGSVSTLTIQRTQQEDSAVYLCASSRQGLGRETQYFGPGTRLLVL.

In its sample, this clonotype was seen many times. V is TRBV6-1 and J is TRBJ2-4; D not certain. The CDR3 contains 15 residues. The germline gives CDR1 MNHNS, CDR2 SASEGT. V lost 8 bases and J lost 6, with 20 bases in between. CDR3 protein: CASGWVWQEGNIQYF. Written as DNA, the CDR3 is TGTGCCAGCGGCTGGGTTTGGCAGGAAGGAAACATTCAGTACTTC.

This clonotype showed up many times. The chain is built from TRBV10-3 and TRBJ1-1, with TRBD1 identical over 11 bases. The V and J ends lost 6 bases and 8 bases, in that order; junction bases with no gene match: 8. The germline CDR1 and CDR2 sequences are ENHRY and SYGVKD. The CDR3 is made up of 14 amino acids. The CDR3 region is CAISRTGGYLEAFF. CDR3 bases: TGTGCCATCAGCCGGACAGGGGGCTACCTCGAAGCTTTCTTT.

This clonotype was recorded at least ten times. The chain is built from TRBV12-5 and TRBJ1-1; D is unclear. This CDR3 comprises 13 residues. V was shortened by 2 bases and J by 2 bases, with 6 bases between the two germline ends. Germline V gene sequence: CDR1 LGHNT, CDR2 FRNRAP. CDR3 amino acids: CASGLSGNTEAFF. In nucleotides, the CDR3 is TGTGCTAGTGGTTTGAGCGGAAACACTGAAGCTTTCTTT.

This clonotype showed up many times. This chain uses TRBV7-9 with TRBJ1-1; D may be TRBD1 (5 bases). CDR3 length: 15 residues. Per germline, CDR1 SEHNR and CDR2 FQNEAQ (reference sequence). Trimming stripped 4 bases from V and 5 bases from J, with 17 bases between. The DNA for the CDR3 is TGTGCCAGCAGCTACACCGGGACCAGGAGGACTGAAGCTTTCTTT. This codes for CASSYTGTRRTEAFF.

There are many counts of this clonotype. The chain couples TRBV24-1 to TRBJ2-7, with 8 bases identical to TRBD2. CDR3 length: 14 amino acids. Germline CDR1 is KGHDR and CDR2 is SFDVKD. The ends lost 4 bases at V and 4 bases at J; junction bases unmatched: 5. The CDR3 bases are TGTGCCACCAGTGACCCACGACTAGCGTACGAGCAGTACTTC. It is translated as CATSDPRLAYEQYF.

The chain employs TRBV5-1 and TRBJ2-5; D gene uncertain. V lost 4 bases to trimming and J lost 7 bases, with 11 bases between them. The CDR3 spans 12 residues. From germline, CDR1 is SGHRS and CDR2 YFSETQ. The CDR3 DNA sequence: TGCGCCAGCAGCCGAGAAAGTTCGACCCAGTACTTC. Encoded protein: CASSRESSTQYF.

The sample holds many counts of this clonotype. The chain recombines TRBV5-1 with TRBJ2-7, with no clear D. CDR3 size: 14 residues. CDR1 is SGHRS, CDR2 YFSETQ, per germline. Deletions cut 0 bases from V and 4 bases from J, with 11 bases between. This chain's CDR3 is CASSLARTSYEQYF. The DNA of the CDR3 is TGCGCCAGCAGCTTGGCTCGCACCTCGTACGAGCAGTACTTC.

The CDR3 DNA sequence: TGTGCCAGCAGCCGCCTACTAGGGGGTGACCGTGTTTCACCCCTCCACTTT. Residues: CASSRLLGGDRVSPLHF. The chain combines TRBV5-6 with TRBJ1-6; D is possibly TRBD1 (6 bases). The CDR3 covers 17 residues. In germline, CDR1 is SGHDT, CDR2 YYEEEE. The V end was cut by 4 bases, the J end by 9 bases, with 23 bases between.

There are many counts of this clonotype. The rearrangement links TRBV28 to TRBJ1-2; D unclear. The V end was cut by 6 bases, the J end by 6 bases, with 8 bases between. CDR1 MDHEN and CDR2 SYDVKM come from the germline V gene. The CDR3 is made up of 11 amino acids. The CDR3 nucleotides read TGTGCCAGCAGAGCGACGGATGGCTACACCTTC. This encodes CASRATDGYTF.